This passage covers 20 T cell receptor beta chains from one sample sequenced in a study of response to subunit inactivated influenza vaccine. Using its own MiXCR run on the RT-PCR reads, TCRdb lists one record per CDR3 protein. Here the sample spans fewer than 800,000 distinct CDR3 sequences, about 15% being singletons. Sequencing was performed on PBMCs from blood, taken 11 to 12 days after vaccination. These receptors were collected from a man aged 50 to 60 who received an inactivated influenza vaccine.

In this sample, this clonotype turned up a few times. The gene calls are TRBV27 and TRBJ2-7, with D tentatively TRBD2 (6 bases). The length of the CDR3 is 15 residues. The ends were cut back, 8 bases at V and 0 bases at J, with 17 bases in the middle. Per the germline V gene, CDR1 is MNHEY and CDR2 is SMNVEV (reference sequence). For the CDR3, the DNA is TGTGCCAGCCGAGTTCGACGGGACTCCTCCTACGAGCAGTACTTC. This gives the protein CASRVRRDSSYEQYF.

There are a few counts of this clonotype. This chain connects TRBV6-5 to TRBJ2-1, with D possibly being TRBD1 (6 bases). V lost 0 bases and J 7 bases, leaving 10 bases between the germline ends. CDR3 length: 14 residues. The germline V gene has CDR1 MNHEY and CDR2 SVGAGI. CDR3 nucleotide sequence: TGTGCCAGCAGTTACTCGTTACAGGGTAATGAGCAGTTCTTC. This codes for CASSYSLQGNEQFF.

This clonotype was seen many times. This chain joins TRBV28 and TRBJ1-2; D not resolved. Germline values: CDR1 MDHEN, CDR2 SYDVKM. V lost 5 bases and J lost 0, with 10 bases in between. This CDR3 has 14 residues. CDR3 residues: CASSVLDPNYGYTF. Written as DNA, the CDR3 is TGTGCCAGCAGTGTATTAGATCCTAACTATGGCTACACCTTC.

The gene calls are TRBV28 and TRBJ2-1; 8 bases align to TRBD2. Unmatched junction bases numbered 21, after V lost 6 bases and J lost 8 bases. CDR3 size: 18 residues. Germline V gene lookup returns CDR1 MDHEN and CDR2 SYDVKM. CDR3 DNA: TGTGCCAGCAGCAACCCACCAACCCTGGGGCTAGCGGGCGATGAGCAGTTCTTC. It translates to CASSNPPTLGLAGDEQFF.

The table lists this clonotype with a few counts. The rearrangement joins TRBV5-1 to TRBJ2-7; unclear D gene. V was clipped by 0 bases and J by 4 bases, with 8 bases between them. Germline V gene sequence: CDR1 SGHRS, CDR2 YFSETQ. CDR3 length equals 13 residues. CDR3 DNA sequence: TGCGCCAGCAGCTTGGAACAGATTTACGAGCAGTACTTC. It translates to CASSLEQIYEQYF.

V and J are TRBV10-3 and TRBJ2-1, with 11 bases aligning to TRBD2. CDR3 length equals 14 residues. V shed 2 bases, J shed 10 bases, and the junction held 4 bases outside the gene matches. The germline V gene has CDR1 ENHRY and CDR2 SYGVKD. CDR3 amino acids: CAISETSGGGEQFF. CDR3 bases: TGTGCCATCAGTGAGACTAGCGGGGGAGGGGAGCAGTTCTTC.

V usage is TRBV20-1 and J usage is TRBJ2-3, with TRBD1 matching over 9 bases. In germline, CDR1 is DFQATT, CDR2 SNEGSKA (reference sequence). V lost 3 bases to trimming and J lost 2 bases; unmatched junction nucleotides: 9. This CDR3 has 16 residues. The CDR3 nucleotides are TGCAGTGCTAGGATAGGACAGGGGAGTTACACAGATACGCAGTATTTT. Its translation is CSARIGQGSYTDTQYF.

Only a few counts were recorded for this clonotype. In DNA, the CDR3 is TGTGCCAGCAGTTTTAGGGCGGGACAGCGGATCGCAGATACGCAGTATTTT. Translation gives CASSFRAGQRIADTQYF. The chain links TRBV27 to TRBJ2-3, with D perhaps TRBD1 (7 bases). The length of the CDR3 is 17 residues. V was clipped by 3 bases and J by 4 bases, with 20 bases between them. The germline V gene encodes CDR1 MNHEY and CDR2 SMNVEV (reference sequence).

The V gene is TRBV5-1, the J gene TRBJ1-1; TRBD1 agrees at 10 bases. The CDR3 is 15 residues long. Trimming at V came to 0 bases and at J to 6 bases, leaving 5 bases not matched to a gene. The V gene's germline CDR1 is SGHRS and CDR2 YFSETQ. CDR3 nucleotide sequence: TGCGCCAGCAGCTTGGTGACAGGGGGCGGGGCTGAAGCTTTCTTT. Amino acids: CASSLVTGGGAEAFF. The whole variable domain, remainder taken from reference TRBV5-1 and TRBJ1-1, is KAGVTQTPRYLIKTRGQQVTLSCSPISGHRSVSWYQQTPGQGLQFLFEYFSETQRNKGNFPGRFSGRQFSNSRSEMNVSTLELGDSALYLCASSLVTGGGAEAFFGQGTRLTVV.

Here the CDR3 reads CASSQQGHTGELFF. CDR3 in DNA: TGTGCCAGCAGTCAACAGGGACACACCGGGGAGCTGTTTTTT. The chain combines TRBV27 with TRBJ2-2; a weak D match, TRBD1 (6 bases). V was clipped by 5 bases and J by 3 bases, with 10 bases between them. Germline loops: CDR1 MNHEY, CDR2 SMNVEV (reference sequence). This CDR3 has 14 amino acids.

A few counts support this clonotype. The gene calls are TRBV28 and TRBJ2-3; TRBD2 aligns across 15 bases. Trimming cost V 4 bases and J 6 bases; bases outside gene matches: 8. The length of the CDR3 is 17 residues. Germline CDR1 and CDR2: MDHEN and SYDVKM. The CDR3 loop reads CASSSGTSGRRGDTQYF. CDR3 sequence (DNA): TGTGCCAGCAGTTCCGGGACTAGCGGGAGGAGAGGGGATACGCAGTATTTT.

This sequence joins TRBV12-3 or TRBV12-4 and TRBJ2-2; 10 nucleotides match TRBD1. The CDR3 totals 15 residues. The V segment lost 6 bases and the J segment 6 bases; nucleotides outside the gene matches: 7. The CDR3 DNA reads as TGTGCCAGCAGCAAGGACAGGGGGTGGTCCGGGGAGCTGTTTTTT. Amino acid sequence: CASSKDRGWSGELFF.

This sequence joins TRBV29-1 and TRBJ2-3; 8 bases are a match to TRBD1. V lost 5 bases to trimming and J lost 0 bases; unmatched junction nucleotides: 7. This CDR3 spans 15 amino acids. CDR1 SQVTM and CDR2 ANQGSEA come from the germline V gene. CDR3: CSVLRRTGSTDTQYF. DNA for the CDR3: TGCAGCGTTTTACGGAGGACAGGGAGCACAGATACGCAGTATTTT.

This clonotype has more than one count but fewer than ten. The gene calls are TRBV5-5 and TRBJ2-4; D may be TRBD2 (6 bases). Trimming removed 4 bases from V and 6 bases from J, with 14 bases in between. CDR3 size: 14 residues. Germline CDR1 and CDR2: SGHKS and YYEKEE (reference sequence). The DNA of the CDR3 is TGTGCCAGCAGCCCGGGGGTCCAGGGAAACATTCAGTACTTC. Translation: CASSPGVQGNIQYF.

This clonotype showed up just once. The V gene is TRBV20-1, the J gene TRBJ2-1; 9 nucleotides agree with TRBD2. The CDR3 runs to 16 residues. Germline V gives CDR1 DFQATT, CDR2 SNEGSKA (reference sequence). Trimming removed 6 bases from V and 10 bases from J; junction bases left unmatched: 19. The CDR3 is CSALPRLADGFTEQFF. The CDR3 region has the DNA TGCAGTGCCCTACCCCGACTAGCGGACGGATTCACCGAGCAGTTCTTC.

This clonotype came up once. The chain combines TRBV11-2 with TRBJ2-1, with 7 bases identical to TRBD2. This CDR3 contains 17 residues. The germline CDR1 and CDR2 sequences are SGHAT and FQNNGV. Trimming removed 4 bases from V and 4 bases from J; junction bases left unmatched: 13. CDR3: CASSSRGTGGIYNEQFF. DNA of the CDR3: TGTGCCAGCAGCTCTAGAGGTACGGGGGGTATATACAATGAGCAGTTCTTC. Filled out from reference TRBV11-2 and TRBJ2-1, the complete variable domain reads EAGVAQSPRYKIIEKRQSVAFWCNPISGHATLYWYQQILGQGPKLLIQFQNNGVVDDSQLPKDRFSAERLKGVDSTLKIQPAKLEDSAVYLCASSSRGTGGIYNEQFFGPGTRLTVL.

This clonotype was seen a few times. This chain's CDR3 is CASSYTGFTSGSFGEQYF. The CDR3 region has the DNA TGTGCCAGCAGTTACACAGGGTTTACTAGCGGGAGCTTCGGCGAGCAGTACTTC. This sequence joins TRBV12-3 or TRBV12-4 and TRBJ2-7, with TRBD2 identical over 11 bases. The V and J ends lost 4 bases and 6 bases, in that order; junction bases with no gene match: 17. The CDR3 spans 18 residues.

This clonotype was seen repeatedly, ten times or more. The rearrangement uses TRBV20-1 and TRBJ2-3, with 10 bases identical to TRBD2. Trimming removed 3 bases from V and 4 bases from J; junction bases left unmatched: 7. CDR1 DFQATT and CDR2 SNEGSKA come from the germline V gene (reference sequence). CDR3 length: 15 amino acids. The DNA of the CDR3 is TGCAGTGCTAGGCCGGGACTAGCGATCCCAGATACGCAGTATTTT. It translates to CSARPGLAIPDTQYF.

This clonotype was detected a few times. The CDR3 nucleotides read TGCGCCAGCAGAACACTAGCCCAAGAGACCCAGTACTTC. Residues: CASRTLAQETQYF. This rearrangement joins TRBV10-2 to TRBJ2-5, with D possibly matching TRBD2 (6 bases). CDR1 and CDR2 from the germline V gene are WSHSY and SAAADI. This CDR3 comprises 13 residues. The germline V and J ends were trimmed by 6 bases and 1 base, with 9 bases remaining between them.

The rearrangement links TRBV20-1 to TRBJ2-1, with 10 bases fitting TRBD2. Germline V gives CDR1 DFQATT, CDR2 SNEGSKA (reference sequence). The V and J ends lost 6 bases and 4 bases, in that order; junction bases with no gene match: 9. CDR3 size: 15 residues. The CDR3 DNA is TGCAGTGCCCTCCCAGCGGGGGGGACATACAATGAGCAGTTCTTC. Its protein is CSALPAGGTYNEQFF.